The source of this T cell receptor (beta chain) is a study of blood T cell repertoires in COVID-19. Study-wide context: Acute and convalescent COVID-19 samples came from the United States, Italy and Spain. In each case, the material was cDNA or gDNA derived from T cells, B-cell-depleted T cells, or PBMCs.

Source study methods: Reference gene primers were amplified, and this amplification served to estimate nucleated cell counts. Sequencing was performed with immunoSEQ multiplex PCR; in TCRdb, only in-frame clones are kept and a portion is missing. D and trimming come from the DNA, and the V and J calls and clone size come from that table. This table holds over 200,000 clones, around 89% found once. Patients at the Seattle site were enrolled during active infection and followed longitudinally. The CDR3 contains 14 residues. CDR1 and CDR2 (germline): SGHTA, FQGNSA. Trimming pared 3 bases from V and 4 bases from J, leaving 10 bases between.

The V gene is TRBV7-2, the J gene TRBJ1-5; D possibly corresponds to TRBD1 (6 bases). This clonotype was obtained from a man aged 25-45 years with COVID-19, enrolled during active disease. Sequences were obtained from peripheral blood. DNA for the CDR3: TGTGCCAGCAGCTTCGGGACAACTAATCAGCCCCAGCATTTT. Amino acids: CASSFGTTNQPQHF. The whole variable domain, filled in from reference TRBV7-2 and TRBJ1-5, reads GAGVSQSPSNKVTEKGKDVELRCDPISGHTALYWYRQSLGQGLEFLIYFQGNSAPDKSGLPSDRFSAERTGGSVSTLTIQRTQQEDSAVYLCASSFGTTNQPQHFGDGTRLSIL.